This TCR beta chain was found in a study of blood T cell repertoires in COVID-19. Study as a whole: Material from acute and convalescent COVID-19 was sourced from the United States, Italy and Spain. Sample material is recorded as cDNA or gDNA derived from T cells, B-cell-depleted T cells, or PBMCs.

In the study's own analysis: Nucleated cell counts were estimated from reference gene primer amplification. Sequencing used immunoSEQ multiplex PCR; TCRdb keeps in-frame clones, though not all of them. That table gives V, J and clone size, and the DNA gave D and trimming. The table includes 100,000 or so clones, roughly 92% detected once. The CDR3 totals 17 residues. V gave up 9 bases and J gave up 1 base; unmatched junction bases: 11. Germline CDR1 is WNHNN and CDR2 is SYGVQD (reference sequence). The rearrangement joins TRBV10-1 to TRBJ2-6, with 8 nucleotides matching TRBD1. Material for sequencing was peripheral blood. The sequence came from a man aged 65 to 79 with acute or convalescent COVID-19. The DNA of the CDR3 is TGCGCCAGTACTGGACAGGGTACCTTATCTGGGGCCAACGTCCTGACTTTC. Amino acid sequence: CASTGQGTLSGANVLTF.